A single sample is the source of the 3 T cell receptor beta chains below, sequenced in a study of sequential checkpoint blockade in melanoma. Treatment here: randomized to nivolumab then ipilimumab (arm A) or the reverse (arm B). The table came from immunoSEQ multiplex PCR; TCRdb's copy has only in-frame clones and leaves some out. The sample has some 10,000 clones; roughly 81% are singletons. Sequenced here: CD8+ T cells sorted from blood (inferred from file names), sampled from a patient given nivolumab and ipilimumab in sequence. The receptors shown here come from a human donor with melanoma.

This sequence joins TRBV7-2 and TRBJ2-5; D unclear. The DNA end favors TRBJ2-7, so the J call may be wrong. Germline lookup yields CDR1 SGHTA and CDR2 FQGNSA. The CDR3 covers 13 residues. In DNA, the CDR3 is TGTGCCAGCAGCTTAGCGCTGGTCCACGAGCAGTACTTC. Its protein product is CASSLALVHEQYF.

This clone was observed a handful of times. This chain uses TRBV7-2 with TRBJ1-1; a possible D gene is TRBD1 (5 bases). Trimming removed 3 bases from V and 8 bases from J, with 7 bases in between. Looked up from germline, CDR1 is SGHTA and CDR2 is FQGNSA. The CDR3 has 11 residues. DNA of the CDR3: TGTGCCAGCAGCTTTGGACAAGAAGCTTTCTTT. Protein sequence: CASSFGQEAFF.

This clone rates as medium-sized (0.01 to 0.1%). The chain has TRBV6-4 and TRBJ2-1; TRBD1 agrees at 10 bases. From germline, CDR1 is MRHNA and CDR2 SNTAGT. V was clipped by 10 bases and J by 6 bases; unmatched bases: 9. This CDR3 is built from 14 residues. The CDR3: CATSDRGIGNEQFF. The CDR3 nucleotides read TGTGCCACCTCGGACAGGGGGATAGGCAATGAGCAGTTCTTC.